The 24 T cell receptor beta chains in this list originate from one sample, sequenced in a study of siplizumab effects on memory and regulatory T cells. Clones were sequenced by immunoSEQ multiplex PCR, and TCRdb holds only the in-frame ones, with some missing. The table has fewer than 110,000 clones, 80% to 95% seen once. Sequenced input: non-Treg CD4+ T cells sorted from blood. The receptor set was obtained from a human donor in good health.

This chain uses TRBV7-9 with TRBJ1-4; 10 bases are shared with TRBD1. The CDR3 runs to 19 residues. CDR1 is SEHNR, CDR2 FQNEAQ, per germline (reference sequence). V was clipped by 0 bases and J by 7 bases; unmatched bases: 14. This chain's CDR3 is CASSLAGQGVPPYREKLFF. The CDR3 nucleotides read TGTGCCAGCAGCTTAGCTGGACAGGGGGTCCCACCGTACCGTGAAAAACTGTTTTTT.

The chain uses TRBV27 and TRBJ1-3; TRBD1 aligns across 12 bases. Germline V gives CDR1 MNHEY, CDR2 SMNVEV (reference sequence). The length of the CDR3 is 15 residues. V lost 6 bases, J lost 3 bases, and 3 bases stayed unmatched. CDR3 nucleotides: TGTGCCAGCAGGGGACAGGGGGCGCGTGGAAACACCATATATTTT. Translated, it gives CASRGQGARGNTIYF.

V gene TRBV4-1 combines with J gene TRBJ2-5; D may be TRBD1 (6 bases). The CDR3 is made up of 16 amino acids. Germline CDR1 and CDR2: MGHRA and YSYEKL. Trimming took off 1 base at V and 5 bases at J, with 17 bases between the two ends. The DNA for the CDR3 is TGCGCCAGCAGCCAAGTTGGTGGTGGGGGCAGGGAGACCCAGTACTTC. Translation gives CASSQVGGGGRETQYF.

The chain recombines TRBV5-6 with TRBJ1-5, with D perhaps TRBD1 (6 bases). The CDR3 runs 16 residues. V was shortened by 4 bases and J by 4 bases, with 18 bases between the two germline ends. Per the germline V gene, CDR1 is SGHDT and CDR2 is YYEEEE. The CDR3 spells CASSRRNRDYNQPQHF. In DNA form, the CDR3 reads TGTGCCAGCAGCCGACGCAACAGGGATTATAATCAGCCCCAGCATTTT.

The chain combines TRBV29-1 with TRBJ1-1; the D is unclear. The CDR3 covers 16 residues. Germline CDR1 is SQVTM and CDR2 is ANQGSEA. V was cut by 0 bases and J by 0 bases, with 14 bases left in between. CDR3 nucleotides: TGCAGCGTTGAAGACTACAGAGGGATCATGAACACTGAAGCTTTCTTT. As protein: CSVEDYRGIMNTEAFF.

The CDR3 region has the DNA TGTGCCAGCAGCTTAGGGCTAGCGGTTAAAGAGACCCAGTACTTC. Translating it yields CASSLGLAVKETQYF. The rearrangement joins TRBV7-2 to TRBJ2-5; the match to TRBD2 covers 7 bases. Germline V CDR1 and CDR2: SGHTA, FQGNSA. J lost 3 bases, V lost 1 base, and 5 bases had no gene match. The CDR3 consists of 15 residues.

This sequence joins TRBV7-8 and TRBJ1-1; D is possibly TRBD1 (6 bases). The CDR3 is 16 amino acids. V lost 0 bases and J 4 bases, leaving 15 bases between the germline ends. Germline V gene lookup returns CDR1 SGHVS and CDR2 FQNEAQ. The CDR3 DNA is TGTGCCAGCAGCTTAGCCCGGTCAGGGGCTGTCACTGAAGCTTTCTTT. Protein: CASSLARSGAVTEAFF. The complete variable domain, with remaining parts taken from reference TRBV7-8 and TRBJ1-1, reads GAGVSQSPRYKVAKRGQDVALRCDPISGHVSLFWYQQALGQGPEFLTYFQNEAQLDKSGLPSDRFFAERPEGSVSTLKIQRTQQEDSAVYLCASSLARSGAVTEAFFGQGTRLTVV.

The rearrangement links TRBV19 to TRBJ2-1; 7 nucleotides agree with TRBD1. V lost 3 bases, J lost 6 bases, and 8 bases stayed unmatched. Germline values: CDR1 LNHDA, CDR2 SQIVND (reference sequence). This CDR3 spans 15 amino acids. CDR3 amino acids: CASSMTGYWGNEQFF. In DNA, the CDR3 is TGTGCCAGTAGTATGACAGGGTACTGGGGCAATGAGCAGTTCTTC.

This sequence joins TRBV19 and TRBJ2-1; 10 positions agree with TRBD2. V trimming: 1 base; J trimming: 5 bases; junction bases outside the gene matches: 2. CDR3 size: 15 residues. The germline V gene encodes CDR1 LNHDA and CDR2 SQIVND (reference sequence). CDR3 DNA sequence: TGTGCCAGTAGTATAGTGGGACTAGCGAACAATGAGCAGTTCTTC. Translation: CASSIVGLANNEQFF. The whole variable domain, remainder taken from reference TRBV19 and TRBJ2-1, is DGGITQSPKYLFRKEGQNVTLSCEQNLNHDAMYWYRQDPGQGLRLIYYSQIVNDFQKGDIAEGYSVSREKKESFPLTVTSAQKNPTAFYLCASSIVGLANNEQFFGPGTRLTVL.

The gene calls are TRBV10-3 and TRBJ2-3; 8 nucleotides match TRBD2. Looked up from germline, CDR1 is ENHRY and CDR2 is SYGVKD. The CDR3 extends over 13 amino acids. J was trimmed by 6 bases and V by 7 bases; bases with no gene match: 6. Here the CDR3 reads CAIKSGGQDTQYF. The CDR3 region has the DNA TGTGCCATCAAGAGCGGGGGCCAGGATACGCAGTATTTT.

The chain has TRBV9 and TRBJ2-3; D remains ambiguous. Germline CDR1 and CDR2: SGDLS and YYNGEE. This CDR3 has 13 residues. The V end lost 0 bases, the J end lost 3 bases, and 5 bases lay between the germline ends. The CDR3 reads CASSVATTDTQYF. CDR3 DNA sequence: TGTGCCAGCAGCGTAGCTACAACAGATACGCAGTATTTT. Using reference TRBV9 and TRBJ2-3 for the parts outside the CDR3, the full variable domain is DSGVTQTPKHLITATGQRVTLRCSPRSGDLSVYWYQQSLDQGLQFLIQYYNGEERAKGNILERFSAQQFPDLHSELNLSSLELGDSALYFCASSVATTDTQYFGPGTRLTVL.

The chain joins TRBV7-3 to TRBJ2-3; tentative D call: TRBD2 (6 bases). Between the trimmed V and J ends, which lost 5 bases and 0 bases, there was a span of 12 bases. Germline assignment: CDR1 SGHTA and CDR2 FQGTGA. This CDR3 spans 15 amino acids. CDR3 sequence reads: CASSPVAASTDTQYF. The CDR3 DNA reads TGTGCCAGCAGCCCCGTAGCGGCTAGCACAGATACGCAGTATTTT. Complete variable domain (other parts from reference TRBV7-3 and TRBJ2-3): GAGVSQTPSNKVTEKGKYVELRCDPISGHTALYWYRQSLGQGPEFLIYFQGTGAADDSGLPNDRFFAVRPEGSVSTLKIQRTERGDSAVYLCASSPVAASTDTQYFGPGTRLTVL.

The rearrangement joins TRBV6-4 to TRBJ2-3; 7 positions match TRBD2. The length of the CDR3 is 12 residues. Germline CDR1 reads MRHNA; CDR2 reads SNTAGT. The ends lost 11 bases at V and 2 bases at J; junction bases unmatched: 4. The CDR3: CARRDYTDTQYF. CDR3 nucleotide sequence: TGTGCCCGCCGGGACTACACAGATACGCAGTATTTT.

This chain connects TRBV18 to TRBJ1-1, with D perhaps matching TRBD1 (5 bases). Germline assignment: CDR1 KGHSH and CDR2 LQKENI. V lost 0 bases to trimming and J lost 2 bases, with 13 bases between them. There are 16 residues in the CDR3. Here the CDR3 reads CASSPPHGRANTEAFF. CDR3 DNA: TGTGCCAGCTCACCACCCCATGGCAGGGCTAACACTGAAGCTTTCTTT.

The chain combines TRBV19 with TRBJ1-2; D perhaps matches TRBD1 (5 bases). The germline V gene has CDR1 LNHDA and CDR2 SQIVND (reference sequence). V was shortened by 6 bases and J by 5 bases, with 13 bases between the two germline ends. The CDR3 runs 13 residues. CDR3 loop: CASSRTGVYGYTF. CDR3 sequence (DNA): TGTGCCAGTAGCCGAACGGGGGTTTATGGCTACACCTTC.

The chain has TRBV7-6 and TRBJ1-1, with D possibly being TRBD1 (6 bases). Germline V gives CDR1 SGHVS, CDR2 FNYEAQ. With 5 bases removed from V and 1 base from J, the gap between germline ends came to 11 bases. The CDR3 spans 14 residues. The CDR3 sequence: CASSPLQGNTEAFF. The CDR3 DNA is TGTGCCAGCAGCCCCTTACAGGGGAACACTGAAGCTTTCTTT.

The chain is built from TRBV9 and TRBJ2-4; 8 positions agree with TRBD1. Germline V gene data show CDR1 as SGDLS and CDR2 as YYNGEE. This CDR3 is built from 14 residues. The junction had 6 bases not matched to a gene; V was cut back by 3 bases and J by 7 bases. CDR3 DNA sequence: TGTGCCAGCAGCGCCGGGGACAGGCAGAACATTCAGTACTTC. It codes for CASSAGDRQNIQYF.

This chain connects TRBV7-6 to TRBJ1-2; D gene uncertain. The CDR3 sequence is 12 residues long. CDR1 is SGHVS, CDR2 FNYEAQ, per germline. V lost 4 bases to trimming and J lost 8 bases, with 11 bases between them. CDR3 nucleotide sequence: TGTGCCAGCAGCTGGCCCGCCTACGGCTACACCTTC. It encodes CASSWPAYGYTF.

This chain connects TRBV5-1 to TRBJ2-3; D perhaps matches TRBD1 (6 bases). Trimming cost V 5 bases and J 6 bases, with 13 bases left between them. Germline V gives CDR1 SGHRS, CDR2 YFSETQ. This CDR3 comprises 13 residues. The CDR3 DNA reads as TGCGCCAGCAGTTCCTTAAGGGGGGATACGCAGTATTTT. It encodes CASSSLRGDTQYF.

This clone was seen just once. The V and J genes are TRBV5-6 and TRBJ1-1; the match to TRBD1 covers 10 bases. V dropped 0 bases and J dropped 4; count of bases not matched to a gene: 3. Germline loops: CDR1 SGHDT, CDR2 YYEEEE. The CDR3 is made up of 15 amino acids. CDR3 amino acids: CASSLGDRGITEAFF. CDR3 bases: TGTGCCAGCAGCTTGGGGGACAGGGGTATCACTGAAGCTTTCTTT.

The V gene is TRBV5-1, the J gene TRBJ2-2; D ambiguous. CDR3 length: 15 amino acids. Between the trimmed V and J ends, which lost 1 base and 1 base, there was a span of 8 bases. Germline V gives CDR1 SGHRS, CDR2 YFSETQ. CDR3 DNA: TGCGCCAGCAGCTTGTATCAGGTGAACACCGGGGAGCTGTTTTTT. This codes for CASSLYQVNTGELFF.

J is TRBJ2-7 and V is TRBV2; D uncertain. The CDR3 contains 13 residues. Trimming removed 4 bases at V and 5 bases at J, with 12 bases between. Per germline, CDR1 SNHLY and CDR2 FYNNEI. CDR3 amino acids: CASSGRFTDEQYF. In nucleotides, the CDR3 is TGTGCCAGCAGTGGGCGATTCACCGACGAGCAGTACTTC.

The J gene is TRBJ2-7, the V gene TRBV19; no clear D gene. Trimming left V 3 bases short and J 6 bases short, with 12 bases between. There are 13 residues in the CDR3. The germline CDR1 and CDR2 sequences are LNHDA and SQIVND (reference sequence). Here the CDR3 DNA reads TGTGCCAGTAGTATGGGTGCTTCCCTCGAGCAGTACTTC. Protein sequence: CASSMGASLEQYF.

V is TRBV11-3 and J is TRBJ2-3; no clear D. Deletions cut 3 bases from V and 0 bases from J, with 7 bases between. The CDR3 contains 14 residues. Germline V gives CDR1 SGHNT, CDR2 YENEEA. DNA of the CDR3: TGTGCCAGCAGCTTGACTGGCAGCACAGATACGCAGTATTTT. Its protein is CASSLTGSTDTQYF.